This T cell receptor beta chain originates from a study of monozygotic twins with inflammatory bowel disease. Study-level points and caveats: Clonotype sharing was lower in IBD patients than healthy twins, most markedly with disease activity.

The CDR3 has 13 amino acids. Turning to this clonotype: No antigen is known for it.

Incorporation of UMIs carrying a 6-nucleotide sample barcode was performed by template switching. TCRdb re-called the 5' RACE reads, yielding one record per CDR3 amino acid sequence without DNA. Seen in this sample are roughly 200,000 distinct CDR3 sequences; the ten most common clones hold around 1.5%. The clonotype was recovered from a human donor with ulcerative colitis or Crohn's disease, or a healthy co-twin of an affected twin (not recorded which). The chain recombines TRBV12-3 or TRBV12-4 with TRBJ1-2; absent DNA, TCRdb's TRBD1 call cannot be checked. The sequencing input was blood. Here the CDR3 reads CASSPDRARGYTF.